The clone carrying this T cell receptor (beta chain) was counted many times. What it binds is not known. Hyperthyroidism patients were newly diagnosed, had disease duration under 2 months, and were aged 18 to 65 years. Based on clinical symptoms, serum thyroxine and TRAb, thyroid ultrasound and orbital computed tomography, diagnoses were reached. Regions amplified from RNA transcripts were the TCR beta CDR3 regions. An initial round of RT-PCR targeting the TCR CDR3 relied on the HTBI primer set. TCRdb re-analysed the multiplex PCR reads in MiXCR, keeping a single row per CDR3 protein. The sample yields 250,000 to 350,000 distinct CDR3 sequences, about 15% seen once. The data were taken from a study of T cells in Graves' hyperthyroidism and ophthalmopathy. Study-level information: Peripheral blood sampling occurred at initial diagnosis, before any treatment.

Study-level results: Patients with ophthalmopathy were separated from those with stable hyperthyroidism by a 13 V-J model.

The CDR3 has 13 residues. Germline CDR1 reads MNHNS; CDR2 reads SASEGT. The germline V and J ends were trimmed by 8 bases and 0 bases, with 8 bases remaining between them. The origin of this receptor is a man aged 25-45 years with Graves' hyperthyroidism. Sequencing was carried out using blood. This chain connects TRBV6-1 to TRBJ1-5, with D maybe TRBD1 (6 bases). CDR3 loop: CASDRNSNQPQHF. CDR3 nucleotides: TGTGCCAGCGACAGGAATAGCAATCAGCCCCAGCATTTT.